The 7 T cell receptor beta chains listed next were all sequenced from one sample in a study of intratumoral heterogeneity in liver cancer. Some clones are missing from TCRdb's copy, which holds only in-frame ones; the method was immunoSEQ multiplex PCR. The sample holds around 5,400 clones, around 68% seen once. This material consisted of tumor-adjacent normal tissue, taken before any cancer treatment. The receptor set was obtained from a man in his 70s with hepatocellular carcinoma.

The chain recombines TRBV9 with TRBJ2-2; D remains unclear. There are 16 residues in the CDR3. Trimming cost V 1 base and J 6 bases, with 16 bases left between them. Germline values: CDR1 SGDLS, CDR2 YYNGEE. CDR3 sequence (DNA): TGTGCCAGCAGCGTATCCATAGATAGTGGGGCCGGGGAGCTGTTTTTT. Its translation: CASSVSIDSGAGELFF.

This rearrangement joins TRBV9 to TRBJ2-5; TRBD2 matches at 12 bases. This CDR3 is 16 amino acids long. V dropped 2 bases and J dropped 5; count of bases not matched to a gene: 7. CDR1 and CDR2 from the germline V gene are SGDLS and YYNGEE. CDR3 DNA sequence: TGTGCCAGCAGCGTGTCGACTAGCGGGGGTAGGGAGACCCAGTACTTC. Its protein product is CASSVSTSGGRETQYF.

The genes are TRBV6-6 and TRBJ1-4, with 8 bases lining up with TRBD1. In germline, CDR1 is MNHNY, CDR2 SVGAGI (reference sequence). V trimming: 6 bases; J trimming: 8 bases; junction bases outside the gene matches: 8. The CDR3 covers 14 residues. The CDR3 reads CASRKETGVEKLFF. DNA for the CDR3: TGTGCCAGCAGAAAAGAGACAGGGGTCGAAAAACTGTTTTTT.

In this sample, this clone turned up once. Written as DNA, the CDR3 is TGTGCCAGCAGCTTAGCCGGAGGGCAGGGGGCTACGCGCGAGTACTTC. Protein sequence: CASSLAGGQGATREYF. This chain links TRBV13 with TRBJ2-7; 8 bases map to TRBD1. V was pared by 1 base and J by 11 bases, with 16 bases of the junction left unmatched. Germline V lookup: CDR1 PRHDT, CDR2 FYEKMQ (reference sequence). The CDR3 covers 16 residues. Variable domain in full (rest from reference TRBV13 and TRBJ2-7): AAGVIQSPRHLIKEKRETATLKCYPIPRHDTVYWYQQGPGQDPQFLISFYEKMQSDKGSIPDRFSAQQFSDYHSELNMSSLELGDSALYFCASSLAGGQGATREYFGPGTRLTVT.

This chain uses TRBV28 with TRBJ2-7, with TRBD2 matching 12 bases. The V gene's germline CDR1 is MDHEN and CDR2 SYDVKM. The CDR3 has 15 amino acids. J gave up 6 bases and V 5 bases, and 8 bases lay outside the gene matches. The CDR3 sequence: CASSPHSSGGVEQYV. CDR3 nucleotide sequence: TGTGCCAGCAGTCCCCATTCTAGCGGGGGGGTCGAGCAGTACGTC.

This clone was found a few times. The chain couples TRBV25-1 to TRBJ2-1, with D perhaps TRBD1 (5 bases). The CDR3 extends over 13 amino acids. V was clipped by 3 bases and J by 4 bases, with 7 bases between them. CDR1 is MGHDK and CDR2 is SYGVNS in the germline V gene. CDR3 region: CASSDSGYNEQFF. DNA of the CDR3: TGTGCCAGCAGTGACTCAGGGTACAATGAGCAGTTCTTC.

The chain couples TRBV4-2 to TRBJ2-5, with 8 bases matching TRBD1. Trimming at V came to 1 base and at J to 4 bases, leaving 8 bases not matched to a gene. The germline V gene has CDR1 LGHNA and CDR2 YNFKEQ. The CDR3 covers 16 residues. The CDR3 protein is CASSQAGQGVGETQYF. CDR3 DNA: TGTGCCAGCAGCCAAGCCGGACAGGGAGTAGGAGAGACCCAGTACTTC.